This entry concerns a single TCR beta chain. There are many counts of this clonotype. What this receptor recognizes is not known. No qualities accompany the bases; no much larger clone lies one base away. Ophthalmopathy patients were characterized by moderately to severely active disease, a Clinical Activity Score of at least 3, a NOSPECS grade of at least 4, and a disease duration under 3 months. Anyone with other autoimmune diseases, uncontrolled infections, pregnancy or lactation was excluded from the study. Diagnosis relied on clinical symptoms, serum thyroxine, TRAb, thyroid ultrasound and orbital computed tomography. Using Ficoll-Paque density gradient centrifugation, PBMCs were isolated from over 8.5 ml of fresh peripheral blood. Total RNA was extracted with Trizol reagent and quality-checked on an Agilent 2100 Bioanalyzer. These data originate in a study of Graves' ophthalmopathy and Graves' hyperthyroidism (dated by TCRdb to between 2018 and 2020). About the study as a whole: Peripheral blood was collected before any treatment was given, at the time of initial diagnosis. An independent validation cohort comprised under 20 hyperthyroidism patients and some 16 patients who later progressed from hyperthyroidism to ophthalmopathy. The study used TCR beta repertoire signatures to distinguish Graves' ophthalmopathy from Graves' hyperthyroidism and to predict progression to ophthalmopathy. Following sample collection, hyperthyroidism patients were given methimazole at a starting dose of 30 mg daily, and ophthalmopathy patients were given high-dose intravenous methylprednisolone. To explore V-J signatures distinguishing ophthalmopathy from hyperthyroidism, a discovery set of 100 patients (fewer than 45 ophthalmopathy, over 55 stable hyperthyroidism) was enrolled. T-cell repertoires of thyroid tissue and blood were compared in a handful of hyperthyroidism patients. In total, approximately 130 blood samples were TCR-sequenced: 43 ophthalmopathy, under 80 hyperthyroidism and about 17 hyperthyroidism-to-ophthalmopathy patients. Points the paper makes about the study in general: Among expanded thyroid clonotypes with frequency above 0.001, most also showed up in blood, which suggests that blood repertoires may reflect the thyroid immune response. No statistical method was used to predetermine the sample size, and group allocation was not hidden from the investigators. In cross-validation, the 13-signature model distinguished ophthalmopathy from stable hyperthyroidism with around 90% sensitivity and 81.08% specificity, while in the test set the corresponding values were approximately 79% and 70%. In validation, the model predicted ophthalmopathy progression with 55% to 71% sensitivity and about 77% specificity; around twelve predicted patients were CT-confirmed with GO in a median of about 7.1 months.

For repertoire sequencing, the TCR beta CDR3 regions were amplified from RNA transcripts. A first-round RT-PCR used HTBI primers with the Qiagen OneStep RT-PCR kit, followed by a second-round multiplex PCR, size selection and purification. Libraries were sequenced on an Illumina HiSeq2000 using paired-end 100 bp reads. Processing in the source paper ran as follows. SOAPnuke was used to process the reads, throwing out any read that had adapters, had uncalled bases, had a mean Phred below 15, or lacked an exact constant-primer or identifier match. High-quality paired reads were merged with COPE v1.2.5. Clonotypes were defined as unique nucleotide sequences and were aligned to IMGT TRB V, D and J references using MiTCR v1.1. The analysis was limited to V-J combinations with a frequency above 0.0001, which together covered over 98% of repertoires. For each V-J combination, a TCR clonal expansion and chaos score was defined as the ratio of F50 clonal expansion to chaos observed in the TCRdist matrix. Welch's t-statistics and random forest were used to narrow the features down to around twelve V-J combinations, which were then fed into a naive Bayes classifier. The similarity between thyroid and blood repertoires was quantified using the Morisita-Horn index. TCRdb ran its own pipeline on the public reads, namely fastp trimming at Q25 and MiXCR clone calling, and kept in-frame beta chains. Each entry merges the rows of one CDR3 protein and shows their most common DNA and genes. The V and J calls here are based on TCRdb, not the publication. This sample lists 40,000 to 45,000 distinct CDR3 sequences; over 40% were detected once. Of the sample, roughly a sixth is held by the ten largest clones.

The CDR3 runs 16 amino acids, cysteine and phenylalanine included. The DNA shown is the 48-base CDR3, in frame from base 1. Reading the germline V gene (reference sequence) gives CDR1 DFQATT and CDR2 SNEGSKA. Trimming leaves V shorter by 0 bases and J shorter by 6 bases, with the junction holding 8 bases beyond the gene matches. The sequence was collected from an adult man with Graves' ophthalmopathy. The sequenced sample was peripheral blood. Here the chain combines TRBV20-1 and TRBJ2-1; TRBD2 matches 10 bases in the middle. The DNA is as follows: TGCAGTGCTAGAGATCGTTCTAGCGGGAGAGGCAATGAGCAGTTCTTC. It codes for CSARDRSSGRGNEQFF.